The 16 T cell receptor beta chains below all came from one sample that was sequenced in a study of blood T cells in healthy people across ages. It was with a sample-barcoded 5' primer and a J-beta primer mix that a second PCR of roughly 6 to 11 cycles was run. Each CDR3 protein is one row after TCRdb ran MiXCR on the 5' RACE reads. The repertoire consists of 780,000 or so distinct CDR3 sequences, with roughly three fifths occurring once and the leading ten covering 20% to 30%. The specimen sequenced was blood. Receptors originate from a man aged 35-49 years in good health.

This clonotype was counted a few times. The chain recombines TRBV3-1 with TRBJ2-3; a weak D match, TRBD2 (6 bases). Per the germline V gene, CDR1 is LGHDT and CDR2 is YNNKEL (reference sequence). This CDR3 comprises 14 residues. V shed 4 bases and J shed 6 bases, with 14 bases lying between them. CDR3 in amino acids: CASSPRDFPDTQYF. CDR3 sequence (DNA): TGTGCCAGCAGCCCTCGGGACTTCCCGGATACGCAGTATTTT.

This clonotype showed up just a few times. The V gene is TRBV29-1, the J gene TRBJ2-7; possibly TRBD1 for D (5 bases). The CDR3 spans 12 residues. CDR1 is SQVTM and CDR2 is ANQGSEA in the germline V gene. Trimming shortened V by 4 bases and J by 4 bases, and 11 bases separated the two germline ends. CDR3 sequence: CSVAPNRYEQYF. CDR3 nucleotide sequence: TGCAGCGTTGCCCCTAACAGGTACGAGCAGTACTTC.

This clonotype was detected once. This chain links TRBV3-1 with TRBJ2-1; unclear D gene. Germline V gene data show CDR1 as LGHDT and CDR2 as YNNKEL (reference sequence). The germline V and J ends were trimmed by 0 bases and 15 bases, with 12 bases remaining between them. This CDR3 has 12 residues. In DNA form, the CDR3 reads TGTGCCAGCAGCCAAGATACAACGCCGCCGTTCTTC. Protein sequence: CASSQDTTPPFF.

The V call is TRBV11-2, the J call TRBJ2-3; 8 bases are a match to TRBD2. Germline V gene sequence: CDR1 SGHAT, CDR2 FQNNGV. There are 16 residues in the CDR3. With V trimmed by 6 bases and J by 0 bases, 8 bases remained unmatched. In DNA, the CDR3 is TGTGCCAGCAGACAGAATGAGCGGGGGAGCACAGATACGCAGTATTTT. Translation gives CASRQNERGSTDTQYF.

The chain has TRBV29-1 and TRBJ2-7, with D perhaps TRBD1 (5 bases). The CDR3 has 12 amino acids. V lost 2 bases and J lost 12, with 17 bases in between. Germline CDR1 is SQVTM and CDR2 is ANQGSEA. The CDR3, as DNA: TGCAGCGTTGAAATATCTGGTGGGGCAGGGTACTTC. Translated, it gives CSVEISGGAGYF.

This clonotype was recorded a few times. This chain uses TRBV29-1 with TRBJ2-3; D may match TRBD1 or TRBD2 (5 bases each). The CDR3 has 15 residues. The V gene's germline CDR1 is SQVTM and CDR2 ANQGSEA. V gave up 4 bases and J gave up 8 bases, with 22 bases separating them. The CDR3 region has the DNA TGCAGCGTTGCCCCGCGGGTGGGGCCAAGACGTACGCAGTATTTT. Translation: CSVAPRVGPRRTQYF.

There are a few counts of this clonotype. The J gene is TRBJ2-7, the V gene TRBV9; D is unresolved. CDR3 length: 12 residues. Trimming pared 7 bases from V and 3 bases from J, leaving 11 bases between. Germline CDR1 is SGDLS and CDR2 is YYNGEE. The CDR3 nucleotides read TGTGCCAGCGGTTCTGGGGTCTACGAGCAGTACTTC. Translated: CASGSGVYEQYF.

This chain joins TRBV27 and TRBJ2-6, with TRBD1 as a possible D gene (5 bases). This CDR3 is 18 amino acids long. Germline assignment: CDR1 MNHEY and CDR2 SMNVEV (reference sequence). Between the trimmed V and J ends, which lost 0 bases and 0 bases, there was a span of 12 bases. The DNA for the CDR3 is TGTGCCAGCAGTTTATCGTTCAGGGCTACCTCTGGGGCCAACGTCCTGACTTTC. Translating it yields CASSLSFRATSGANVLTF.

This sequence joins TRBV5-1 and TRBJ1-2; 7 bases line up with TRBD1. Germline CDR1 reads SGHRS; CDR2 reads YFSETQ. The V and J ends lost 6 bases and 4 bases, in that order; junction bases with no gene match: 9. The CDR3 contains 14 residues. CDR3 in DNA: TGCGCCAGCACAACAGGGGAGGAGGCCTATGGCTACACCTTC. It specifies CASTTGEEAYGYTF.

This chain uses TRBV7-2 with TRBJ1-2; 8 positions agree with TRBD1. Looked up from germline, CDR1 is SGHTA and CDR2 is FQGNSA. V was clipped by 1 base and J by 8 bases; unmatched bases: 9. This CDR3 has 15 residues. The CDR3 sequence: CASSLVTGERGGYTF. CDR3 DNA sequence: TGTGCCAGCAGCTTAGTGACAGGGGAAAGGGGAGGCTACACCTTC.

This rearrangement joins TRBV5-1 to TRBJ2-3; D is possibly TRBD2 (5 bases). Germline CDR1 is SGHRS and CDR2 is YFSETQ. The V end lost 0 bases, the J end lost 2 bases, and 10 bases lay between the germline ends. The CDR3 totals 15 residues. CDR3 sequence reads: CASSLASPFTDTQYF. The CDR3 region has the DNA TGCGCCAGCAGCTTGGCTAGCCCTTTCACAGATACGCAGTATTTT.

This clonotype turned up a few times. The chain couples TRBV11-2 to TRBJ2-1; D unresolved. Germline V gene sequence: CDR1 SGHAT, CDR2 FQNNGV. Trimming removed 6 bases from V and 6 bases from J, with 9 bases in between. The CDR3 sequence is 12 residues long. CDR3 sequence (DNA): TGTGCCAGCAGTTTATCCGGCAATGAGCAGTTCTTC. This encodes CASSLSGNEQFF.

The chain joins TRBV12-3 or TRBV12-4 to TRBJ1-2, with 7 bases matching TRBD1. The trim removed 5 bases at V and 8 bases at J, leaving 8 bases unmatched. The CDR3 length is 13 residues. CDR3 bases: TGTGCCAGCAGTGATACAGGGGCGGACGGCTACACCTTC. It yields the protein CASSDTGADGYTF.

The V and J genes are TRBV5-8 and TRBJ2-7; 10 bases agree with TRBD1. The last part of the DNA fits TRBJ2-5 better; the J call may be wrong. The CDR3 has 16 amino acids. CDR1 is SGHTS, CDR2 YDEGEE, per germline. This CDR3 is CASSGTGQGFGETQYF. As DNA, the CDR3 is TGTGCCAGCAGCGGAACGGGACAGGGGTTTGGGGAGACCCAGTACTTC.

The rearrangement joins TRBV2 to TRBJ1-6; D unresolved. This CDR3 is built from 15 residues. From germline, CDR1 is SNHLY and CDR2 FYNNEI. V lost 3 bases and J lost 8, with 14 bases in between. CDR3: CASSDLVGFDSPLHF. CDR3 coding DNA: TGTGCCAGCAGTGACCTTGTAGGGTTCGATTCACCCCTCCACTTT.

The chain is built from TRBV5-1 and TRBJ2-3; weak D call: TRBD2 (6 bases). The V gene's germline CDR1 is SGHRS and CDR2 YFSETQ. Trimming stripped 1 base from V and 8 bases from J, with 14 bases between. The CDR3 is 14 residues long. The CDR3 DNA reads TGCGCCAGCAGCTTGACCCCACTAGCTGGTACGCAGTATTTT. This encodes CASSLTPLAGTQYF.